A selection of T cell receptor beta chains follows, all from one sample in a study of vaccination effects on CD4 cells after COVID-19. These receptors are not linked to any known antigen. The repertoire was sequenced with immunoSEQ multiplex PCR; TCRdb's copy has only in-frame clones and lacks some. The sample holds 31,000 or so clones; 70% are singletons and the top ten take about 4%. The sequencing here drew on CD4+ T cells from PBMCs cultured without peptide, taken before COVID-19 vaccination. The receptor set was obtained from a human donor who received a COVID-19 vaccine. CDR3s include the opening cysteine and the closing phenylalanine or tryptophan. The D gene is left open where the match is weak. The size of a clone is reported for some rows only, either as once, few or many, or as a class for expanded clones.

j_call	clone_size	v_call	d_call	cdr3_nt	cdr3_aa
TRBJ2-3	.	TRBV6-4	.	TGTGCCAGCAGTGAGGTAATGGGGAGCGCAGATACGCAGTATTTT	CASSEVMGSADTQYF
TRBJ2-7	.	TRBV19	.	TGTGCCAGTAGTATACCGCCTGGGGCGGGGAGCTCCTACGAGCAGTACTTC	CASSIPPGAGSSYEQYF
TRBJ1-2	.	TRBV3-1/TRBV3-2	TRBD1	TGTGCCAGCGGACACCTGGGACAGAAGGGCGGCTACACCTTC	CASGHLGQKGGYTF
TRBJ1-5	.	TRBV7-6	TRBD1	TGTGCCAGCAGCTTCGACAGGGGACCCAATCAGCCCCAGCATTTT	CASSFDRGPNQPQHF
TRBJ2-5	.	TRBV20-1	.	TGCAGTGCTAGAGATCGAGAGACCCAGTACTTC	CSARDRETQYF
TRBJ2-3	.	TRBV10-3	TRBD2	TGTGCCAGCCGGATCGGGCGGGAGGGCCGCGATACGCAGTATTTT	CASRIGREGRDTQYF
TRBJ2-1	.	TRBV30	TRBD1	TGTGCCTGGCATTCCTACTCGGACAGGGGAACGTTCTTC	CAWHSYSDRGTFF
TRBJ2-3	.	TRBV30	TRBD2	TGTGCCTGGAGTCAGCGGGGCCCAGATACGCAGTATTTT	CAWSQRGPDTQYF
TRBJ1-5	.	TRBV19	TRBD1	TGTGCCAGTAGTACCGGACAGGGGGCAGCTCAGCCCCAGCATTTT	CASSTGQGAAQPQHF
TRBJ1-3	.	TRBV5-4	.	TGTGCCAGCAGCCCAGGAGATCTCTCTGGAAACACCATATATTTT	CASSPGDLSGNTIYF
TRBJ2-7	.	TRBV6-5	TRBD1	TGTGCCAGCAGTTACGCTTGGACAGGGGTTGCCTACGAGCAGTACTTC	CASSYAWTGVAYEQYF
TRBJ1-4	.	TRBV6-1	TRBD1	TGTGCCAGCAGTGAACAGGACAGGGGTTTTGAAAAACTGTTTTTT	CASSEQDRGFEKLFF
TRBJ2-7	.	TRBV7-9	TRBD2	TGTGCCAGCAGCCGTAGCGGGAGGGGAGGAGAGCAGTACTTC	CASSRSGRGGEQYF
TRBJ2-7	.	TRBV5-1	TRBD1	TGCGCCAGCAGCCCGGGACAGTCCTACGAGCAGTACTTC	CASSPGQSYEQYF
TRBJ1-2	.	TRBV28	.	TGTGCCAGCAGTTTACCTTCAGGGGCGGGGTCGGAGGGCTACACCTTC	CASSLPSGAGSEGYTF
TRBJ2-5	.	TRBV3-1/TRBV3-2	TRBD1	TGTGCCAGCAGCCACGGGGACAGGGGAGCGAAGACCCAGTACTTC	CASSHGDRGAKTQYF
TRBJ2-1	.	TRBV29-1	.	TGCAGCGGTGGACTACTGAGCAATGAGCAGTTCTTC	CSGGLLSNEQFF
TRBJ2-4	.	TRBV27	.	TGTGCCAGCAGTACCGGGAACATTCAGTACTTC	CASSTGNIQYF
TRBJ2-7	.	TRBV5-8	.	TGTGCCAGCAGCTTTGTGAACGGGAAGTACTACTACGAGCAGTACTTC	CASSFVNGKYYYEQYF
TRBJ2-7	.	TRBV18	TRBD2	TGTGCCAGCTCACTTGGGACTACCTACGAGCAGTACTTC	CASSLGTTYEQYF
TRBJ2-7	.	TRBV5-1	TRBD1	TGCGCCAGCAGCGGCGGGACAGGAAGTTGGGGGAAAGGCTCCTACGAGCAGTACTTC	CASSGGTGSWGKGSYEQYF
TRBJ2-7	.	TRBV6-5	TRBD1	TGTGCCAGCAGTTTACAGGGGAGAGGTCACGAGCAGTACTTC	CASSLQGRGHEQYF
TRBJ2-3	.	TRBV5-1	.	TGCGCCAGCAGCGCGAACAGCCCCAGCATAGATACGCAGTATTTT	CASSANSPSIDTQYF
TRBJ2-1	.	TRBV5-1	.	TGCGCCAGCAGGGCGGGCAGAGACAATGAGCAGTTCTTC	CASRAGRDNEQFF
TRBJ2-3	.	TRBV4-2	.	TGTGCCAGCAGCCAAGTACCGGAGGGTACAGATACGCAGTATTTT	CASSQVPEGTDTQYF
TRBJ2-5	.	TRBV4-2	TRBD1	TGTGCCAGCAGCCAAGGAGGGGGCGGGGAGACCCAGTACTTC	CASSQGGGGETQYF
TRBJ2-2	few	TRBV7-4	.	TGTGCCAGCAGCTTAGACACCGGGGAGCTGTTTTTT	CASSLDTGELFF
TRBJ1-5	.	TRBV6-1	.	TGTGCCAGCAGTGAAGCGCTTCGGGGACACAGGGCTCAGCCCCAGCATTTT	CASSEALRGHRAQPQHF
TRBJ2-1	.	TRBV18	TRBD1	TGTGCCAGCTCACCAACGACAGGGCTTGAGCAGTTCTTC	CASSPTTGLEQFF
TRBJ1-1	few	TRBV6-1	.	TGTGCCAGCAGTGAAGACCCAGGGGCGGACACTGAAGCTTTCTTT	CASSEDPGADTEAFF
TRBJ1-2	.	TRBV27	TRBD1	TGTGCCAGCAGTTTACTCGGACAGGTGGGCTACACCTTC	CASSLLGQVGYTF